This T cell receptor (beta chain) was profiled in a study of response to subunit inactivated influenza vaccine. Study-wide points: Each seasonal influenza vaccination, the authors suggested, recruits few new T cells.

TCRdb fed the RT-PCR reads into MiXCR, producing one record per CDR3 protein. The profile shows 590,000 or so distinct CDR3 sequences, approximately 15% of them singletons. The germline V and J ends were trimmed by 7 bases and 10 bases, with 19 bases remaining between them. The CDR3 is 13 amino acids. Worth noting for this clonotype: Antigen specificity is unknown.

The sample consisted of PBMCs from blood, taken roughly 15 days before vaccination. The clonotype comes from a man aged 50 or older who received an inactivated influenza vaccine. The V and J genes are TRBV12-3 or TRBV12-4 and TRBJ2-5; a possible D gene is TRBD1 (6 bases). The CDR3 is CASKDHGEGVQYF. The CDR3 DNA follows: TGTGCCAGCAAAGACCACGGAGAGGGGGTCCAGTACTTC.